This TCR beta chain was captured by sequencing in a study of cytomegalovirus exposure and HLA in healthy donors. PCR was performed using 60 Vbeta and 13 Jbeta primers. TCRdb's table, derived via immunoSEQ multiplex PCR, lists solely in-frame clones and lacks some. The sample consists of 130,000 to 150,000 clones, 65% to 85% of them appearing once. This sequence was found in a woman aged 40 to 55 in good health and CMV-seropositive. Sequenced: PBMCs.

As DNA, the CDR3 is TGCAGCGTTGCAAATACAGGGTTCGATGAGCAGTTCTTC. This translates into CSVANTGFDEQFF. The rearrangement links TRBV29-1 to TRBJ2-1; a possible D gene is TRBD1 (6 bases). Germline CDR1 is SQVTM and CDR2 is ANQGSEA. V shed 4 bases and J shed 8 bases, with 15 bases lying between them. This CDR3 contains 13 residues.